This T cell receptor beta chain was recovered during a study of cytomegalovirus exposure and HLA in healthy donors (dated by TCRdb to about 2017). Concerning the study at large: An earlier analysis of a few hundred of the donors reported about 300 Gb of sequence data and 95 million to 120 million unique TCR beta sequences obtained from roughly 180 million T cells. Alongside the repertoire data, information on donor age, sex, ethnicity and CMV serostatus was compiled. The study used immunosequencing to profile the T cell repertoires of approximately 630 subjects and linked those repertoires to cytomegalovirus serostatus. Genome-wide SNP genotypes for about 60% of the 666 donors were used in a later genetic analysis, which treated that subset as a discovery cohort. To decide whether each TCR beta V gene segment behaved as functional or pseudogenic, an earlier analysis of some 570 of the donors relied on high-throughput TCR beta sequencing. Of the roughly 400 genotyped donors, less than 90% were placed in the genetic ancestry cluster associated with self-reported Caucasian donors. All discovery cohort repertoires had been generated using a single sequencing platform. The number of typed donors differed by locus: about 620-640 for A, B, C, DRB1 and DQB1; 500 to 550 for DQA1; around 610 for DPA1; and about 470 for DPB1. The study was designed to test whether signatures of past pathogen exposure could be identified by cataloging public T cell receptors. Along with the roughly 610-subject first cohort, a separate validation cohort of more than 90 different subjects was used. Four to six DR-DQ haplotypes were handled as single units for association and clustering, since linkage in the cohort was strong. To predict cytomegalovirus infection status, the study combined high-throughput TCR immunosequencing, statistical association of individual TCRs with disease status, and machine learning. To study patterns of TCR occurrence, a later analysis re-analyzed previously published TCR beta repertoires from several hundred donors and added high-resolution HLA genotyping. An early release that covered roughly 600 HLA-typed donors contained approximately 290 gigabases of sequencing data and around 80 million unique TCR sequences. Rather than drawing on any new phenotypic data, the later analysis identified candidate immune exposures from TCR beta sequences and the way those sequences occurred across donors. Class I and class II HLA loci were covered by the typing at four-digit resolution. Among 398 genotyped donors of the cohort, an average of around 240,000 unique TCR beta nucleotide sequences were sequenced per donor, 15% to 20% of them non-productive. Results and caveats for the whole study, not just this receptor: In a later analysis, HLA-associated TCR beta chains were found to be more clonally expanded and to have lower generation probabilities than equally common non-associated chains. Several of the top co-occurrence clusters appeared to be linked to parvovirus B19, influenza, CMV and Epstein-Barr virus, according to a later analysis. Compared with the roughly 670-donor mean, donors in an Asian-associated ancestry cluster had fewer N-insertions in productive TCRs, according to a later genetic analysis. Most TCR sequences were observed very rarely across donors, whereas some public TCRs were present in many individuals. A later analysis found that most CMV-associated TCR beta chains appeared HLA-restricted, with HLA associations seemingly driven largely by CMV exposure. The presence/absence analyses assumed that sequencing depth was roughly uniform across donors, and that assumption may not be true. The cohort was sequenced for TCR beta chains only, and without alpha or paired-chain data the features that could be detected were limited. A total of fewer than 200 TCR beta chains were listed by the study as associated with cytomegalovirus. Strong co-occurrence of HLA alleles, especially DR and DQ, made assigning TCR associations to individual alleles difficult. Some IMGT-functional V segments, including TRBV6-2 and TRBV6-3, could not be told apart with the 87-base-pair reads, so those segments were excluded. Because HLA typing was unavailable for some donors at each locus, only the typed subset was used in association tests. A further reported finding was that TCR beta sequences accurately predicted the HLA-A and HLA-B alleles for most subjects in the first cohort. A later analysis found that TCR association rates varied across HLA loci, with DRB1 alleles showing the most associated TCRs and HLA-C alleles the fewest. A later analysis associated about 17,000 TCR beta sequences with specific HLA alleles at a false discovery rate of 0.05. Broadly in line with IMGT annotations, most TCR beta V segments showed up in productive rearrangements about 90% or about 30% of the time in an earlier analysis of 450 to 750 of the donors. CMV serostatus was the only immune exposure information available for the cohort. A later genetic analysis associated a missense DCLRE1C variant with V-gene and J-gene trimming of TCR beta chains, and an independent cohort replicated the association. In vitro tests confirmed that a few of the cytomegalovirus-associated TCR beta chains recognize cytomegalovirus antigens. A cluster of highly shared sequence variants was judged likely to be a technical artifact of the sequencing pipeline. The authors suggested that the approach could potentially be generalized to other disease states and immunological phenotypes. Correlated functional status among segregating V segments might reflect linkage disequilibrium, but an unknown experimental factor could not be ruled out. The classifier was reported to diagnose cytomegalovirus status with high specificity and sensitivity in both the original and validation cohorts. Because counts were too low, about 15 rarely observed V segments, including chromosome 9 orphons, were left out of the earlier analysis of about 620 of the donors.

The cohort consisted of 650 to 700 healthy bone marrow donors. At the time of sampling, all cohort members were nominally healthy, though unrecorded immune exposures were likely present. The donor tested CMV seronegative, placing the donor among the 350 or so seronegative members of the cohort. A peripheral blood sample was collected from each donor, and TCR beta sequencing was performed on peripheral blood mononuclear cells. Genomic DNA was extracted from the blood cell samples with the Qiagen DNeasy Blood Extraction Kit. Remarks on this clone: It lacks a known antigen. Within one base of it there is no much larger clone, and no base qualities were kept.

The protocol used for the library was the immunoSEQ multiplex PCR assay. For the multiplex PCR, a mixture combining 60 forward primers for TCR Vbeta segments and 13 reverse primers for TCR Jbeta segments was used. The CDR3 region of rearranged TCR beta genes was amplified from genomic DNA with a multiplex PCR assay. On the Illumina HiSeq System, the amplified TCR beta libraries were sequenced as 87-base-pair reads. As for how the authors treated the data: Across the 700 or so repertoires, a later analysis counted roughly 77 million unique TCR beta chains, 8.5 million to 12 million of which were shared by at least two donors. Raw reads were error-corrected and collapsed into unique sequences with a nearest-neighbor algorithm that merged closely related sequences to remove PCR and sequencing errors. V, D and J gene segments were assigned by aligning CDR3 sequences to IMGT reference sequences. Each retained sequence needed at least a six-nucleotide match to both a V gene segment and a J gene segment. Rearrangements were classified as productive when the CDR3 lacked stop codons and remained in frame with V and J, and all other rearrangements were classified as non-productive. Following IMGT convention, CDR3 was defined as the stretch from the second conserved V-encoded cysteine up to the conserved J-encoded phenylalanine. The earlier analysis of about 640 of the donors excluded any sequence lacking an unambiguous match to a single V gene segment. In an earlier analysis of 500 to 750 of the donors, V segments were called functional above 56.7% productive rearrangements and were called segregating when the between-donor standard deviation exceeded 5%. A statistical classification framework was developed to diagnose cytomegalovirus status using the catalog of TCR beta chain sequences. In a later analysis, TCR nucleotide sequences were compared against IMGT/GENE-DB human TR gene sequences so that V and J genes could be assigned. A later analysis assigned CDR3 sequences and most-parsimonious VDJ recombination scenarios with the TCRdist pipeline. In a later analysis, every TCR beta chain was defined by the combination of its CDR3 amino acid sequence and its V-gene family, and reads without a unique V-gene family were dropped. In a later analysis, 450 to 600 highly shared, low-generation-probability nucleotide sequences were removed to address suspected cross-contamination and a sequencing artifact. In a later analysis, a clonal expansion index for each public chain was calculated from normalized within-repertoire ranks of inferred template counts. In a later analysis, generation probabilities were computed with a VDJ recombination model fitted to out-of-frame rearrangements, and the resulting probabilities were checked against IGoR. Hypergeometric tests were used in a later analysis to score TCR-TCR, TCR-HLA and TCR-CMV co-occurrence, with a repertoire-size bias correction applied to the TCR pairs. False discovery rates were estimated in a later analysis by permuting HLA or CMV assignments 20 times. In a later analysis, co-occurring TCRs were grouped with DBSCAN, and TCRdist sequence similarity was added when clustering was performed within HLA-allele-positive subsets. Repertoires with fewer than 30,000 or more than 120,000 public chains were left out of co-occurrence clustering, as were a handful of repertoires with anomalous nucleotide sharing. Here the immuneACCESS table is served through TCRdb, limited to in-frame sequences with V and J called. Missing clones are a known gap in these copies; in checked studies unresolved V genes cover under half, and the rest lacks a known reason. Clonal size and the V and J genes are those of that table, whereas D and trimming came from the DNA. The sample table shows about 94,000 clones, and around 73% are seen once. The ten largest clones add up to approximately 0.83% of the sample.

V loses 2 bases at its end and J loses 4 bases; junction bases beyond the gene matches: 7. The CDR3, from cysteine to phenylalanine, totals 15 residues. Only CDR3 DNA remains: 45 bases, in frame from the first base. CDR1 and CDR2 were assigned from the germline V gene as MDHEN and SYDVKM. The sequencing input was PBMCs. The rearranged chain carries TRBV28 and TRBJ2-7; 8 central nucleotides agree with TRBD2. This receptor was identified in a woman aged 60-75 years in good health and CMV-seronegative. For the CDR3, the sequence is CASSLRGGPVYEQYF. The DNA reads TGTGCCAGCAGTTTACGGGGGGGGCCAGTATACGAGCAGTACTTC.